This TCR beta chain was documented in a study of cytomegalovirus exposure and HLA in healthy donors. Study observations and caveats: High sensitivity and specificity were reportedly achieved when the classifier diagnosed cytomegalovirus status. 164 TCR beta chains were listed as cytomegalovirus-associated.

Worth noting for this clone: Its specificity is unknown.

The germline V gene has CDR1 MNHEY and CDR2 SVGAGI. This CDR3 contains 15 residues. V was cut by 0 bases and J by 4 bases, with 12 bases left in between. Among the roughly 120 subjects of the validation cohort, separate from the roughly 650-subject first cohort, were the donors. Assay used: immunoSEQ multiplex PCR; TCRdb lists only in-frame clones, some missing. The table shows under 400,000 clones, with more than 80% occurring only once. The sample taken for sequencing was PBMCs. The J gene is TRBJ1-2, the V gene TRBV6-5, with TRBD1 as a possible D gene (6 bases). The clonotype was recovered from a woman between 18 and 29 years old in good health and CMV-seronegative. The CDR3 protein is CASSYSKGTIYGYTF. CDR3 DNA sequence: TGTGCCAGCAGTTACTCCAAGGGGACAATCTATGGCTACACCTTC.